This T cell receptor beta chain was profiled in a study of identical twins. Germline CDR1 and CDR2: DFQATT and SNEGSKA (reference sequence). The J segment lost 6 bases and the V segment lost 5 bases, leaving 12 bases of the junction unmatched. The CDR3 runs to 15 residues. Healthy Caucasians were all of the donors. General study results and limits: For out-of-frame alpha sequences shared by twins, low generation probability was in excess.

This clonotype was counted between two and nine times. Antigen: not known. cDNA carried unique molecular identifiers, and a universal primer site was added by template switching. TCRdb independently ran MiXCR on the 5' RACE reads; one entry per CDR3 protein. The sample has 200,000 to 250,000 distinct CDR3 sequences, about 7.5% seen once. These data also formed part of another study, on yellow fever vaccine responses in identical twins. That work adds: Twins reportedly showed a vaccine T cell response that seemed partly convergent and partly personalized.

The sample taken for sequencing was memory (CD45RO+) T cells sorted from blood. V gene TRBV20-1 combines with J gene TRBJ2-1; TRBD2 matches at 8 bases. The receptor was isolated from a woman younger than 30 in good health. The CDR3 protein is CSAGRSGRVGNEQFF. The CDR3 DNA sequence: TGCAGTGCTGGGAGAAGCGGGAGAGTCGGCAATGAGCAGTTCTTC.